One T cell receptor beta chain is described in this entry. Its antigen has not been determined. Base qualities are missing; no much larger clone stands one base away. One collaborating source in Seattle enrolled patients while the patients were actively infected and followed the patients over time throughout the course of disease. Whole blood was collected in K2EDTA tubes by collaborating institutions according to the institutions' own protocols. Collaborator samples were shipped for TCRbeta analysis as frozen whole blood, isolated PBMCs, or DNA extracted from either sample type. The data stem from a study of blood T cell repertoires in COVID-19 (dated by TCRdb to the early 2020s). Looking at the study overall: Collaborator samples came from the United States, Italy and Spain and covered acute and convalescent phases of COVID-19. Deeply sampled blood TCRbeta repertoires from subjects exposed to, actively infected with, or recovered from COVID-19 were included in the dataset. The material from the prospective study consisted of cDNA or gDNA derived from T cells, B-cell-depleted T cells, or PBMCs. The samples were drawn from the first 160 participants of the ongoing ImmuneRACE study and from 1,254 subjects provided by 6 global collaborators. The sample metadata nearly always contained a de-identified subject ID, COVID-19 status, age in years and sex. The repertoires were made available in a free public database intended to serve as a resource for research on the immune response to SARS-CoV-2. Where HLA class I and class II types were available, the types were taken from metadata supplied by the sample provider, not from assay-based typing.

The full study reports these points: The amount of clinical and demographic metadata varied by source and participant and was provided uncurated.

TCRbeta CDR3 regions were amplified from genomic DNA using the immunoSEQ Assay, a bias-controlled multiplex PCR. Per the original workflow: The number of nucleated cells in each sample was estimated by amplification of reference gene primers within the assay. To quantify the absolute abundance of each unique TCRbeta CDR3 rearrangement, sequence reads were collapsed and filtered. Productive Simpson clonality was computed per sample as the square root of Simpson's diversity index over productive rearrangements. TCRdb re-hosts the immuneACCESS table, in-frame sequences only. Its copies lack some clones; in the studies checked, an unresolved V gene accounts for under half of them, and the cause for the rest is not known. The DNA was the basis for D and trimming; V, J and clone size are from that table. Here the sample has about 250,000 clones; about nine tenths occur a single time. The ten largest clones add up to roughly 6% of the sample.

Trimming costs V 5 bases and J 7 bases, and their ends lie 12 bases apart. The germline V gene sets CDR1 to MNHEY and CDR2 to SVGEGT. Counted from cysteine to valine, this CDR3 has 12 amino acids. Kept here is only the CDR3 DNA, which spans 36 bases and is read in frame from base 1. This receptor was taken from a woman aged 30 to 39 with COVID-19, enrolled during active disease. Specimen: peripheral blood. The rearrangement combines TRBV6-2 or TRBV6-3 with TRBJ2-7; TRBD2 might be the D gene, on 6 matching bases. The CDR3 in this case is CASSNLGGEQYV. The sequenced DNA: TGTGCCAGCAGTAACCTCGGGGGAGAGCAGTACGTC.